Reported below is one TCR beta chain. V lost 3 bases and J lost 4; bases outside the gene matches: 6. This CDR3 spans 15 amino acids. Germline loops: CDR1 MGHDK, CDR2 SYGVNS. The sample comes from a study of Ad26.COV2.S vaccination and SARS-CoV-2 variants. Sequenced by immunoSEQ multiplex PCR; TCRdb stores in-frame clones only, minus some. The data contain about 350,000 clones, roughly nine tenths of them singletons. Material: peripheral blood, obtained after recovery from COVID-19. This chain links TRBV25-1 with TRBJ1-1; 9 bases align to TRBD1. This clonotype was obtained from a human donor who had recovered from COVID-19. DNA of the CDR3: TGTGCCAGCAGTGATCTTGCGACAGGGGGCACTGAAGCTTTCTTT. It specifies CASSDLATGGTEAFF.